This is a list of T cell receptor beta chains from one sample in a study of blood T cell repertoires in COVID-19. Sequencing used immunoSEQ multiplex PCR; TCRdb keeps in-frame clones, though not all of them. The table lists 100,000 to 150,000 clones, 84% of them singletons. The source material was peripheral blood. These receptors came from a woman aged 25 to 45 who had recovered from COVID-19. The CDR3 runs from the conserved cysteine through the conserved F or W. The D gene is left open where the match is weak. Size values are once, few and many counts, or a class for expanded clones, and some rows have none.

15	TRBD1	TRBJ1-4	TRBV13	NA	TGTGCCAGCAGCTTAAGGACAGGGGCTAATGAAAAACTGTTTTTT	CASSLRTGANEKLFF
15	NA	TRBJ2-1	TRBV5-4	many	TGTGCCAGCATCGACTTCTCGACTAGAAACAATGAGCAGTTCTTC	CASIDFSTRNNEQFF
14	NA	TRBJ2-5	TRBV5-6	NA	TGTGCCAGCATCTCAGACAGCCTCCAAGAGACCCAGTACTTC	CASISDSLQETQYF
17	NA	TRBJ1-2	TRBV27	once	TGTGCCAGCAGTTTATGGGGTCCCCGGGACACTAACTATGGCTACACCTTC	CASSLWGPRDTNYGYTF
14	TRBD1	TRBJ2-7	TRBV2	NA	TGTGCCAGCACCTTACAGGGACAGCCTTACGAGCAGTACTTC	CASTLQGQPYEQYF
15	TRBD1	TRBJ1-5	TRBV30	NA	TGTGCCTGGAGTGTAGGGACAGGGGTTAATCAGCCCCAGCATTTT	CAWSVGTGVNQPQHF
16	NA	TRBJ2-6	TRBV6-5	once	TGTGCCAGCAGTTACTCGACAGTTCCTGGGGCCAACGTCCTGACTTTC	CASSYSTVPGANVLTF
13	NA	TRBJ1-2	TRBV12-3/TRBV12-4	once	TGTGCCAGCAGTTTTGGGCAGGACTATGGCTACACCTTC	CASSFGQDYGYTF
15	NA	TRBJ2-2	TRBV5-1	NA	TGCGCCAGCGCCCCGGGTGAGGCGAACACCGGGGAGCTGTTTTTT	CASAPGEANTGELFF
16	TRBD1	TRBJ1-2	TRBV5-1	NA	TGCGCCAGCAGCTTGACGGCCGGACAGGGGAGGGATGGCTACACCTTC	CASSLTAGQGRDGYTF
16	NA	TRBJ2-1	TRBV19	NA	TGTGCCAGTAGTCCCCCGGACAGTGTACCCTACAATGAGCAGTTCTTC	CASSPPDSVPYNEQFF
16	TRBD1	TRBJ1-1	TRBV18	few	TGTGCCAGCTCCCCTTCGGCCAGGGGGAAGAACACTGAAGCTTTCTTT	CASSPSARGKNTEAFF
14	TRBD1	TRBJ2-5	TRBV7-3	NA	TGTGCCAGCAGTCTTACAGGGGGAATCGAGACCCAGTACTTC	CASSLTGGIETQYF
15	TRBD2	TRBJ2-1	TRBV5-3	once	TGTGCCAGAAGCTTGGAGCGGGAGGGCCGCAATGAGCAGTTCTTC	CARSLEREGRNEQFF
15	TRBD2	TRBJ2-5	TRBV19	once	TGTGCCAGTAGTATCGGGGGGGGCCAACTCGAGACCCAGTACTTC	CASSIGGGQLETQYF
13	NA	TRBJ1-1	TRBV10-1	NA	TGCGCCAGCAGGATGGACTTAGGGACTGAAGCTTTCTTT	CASRMDLGTEAFF
13	NA	TRBJ1-2	TRBV6-2/TRBV6-3	NA	TGTGCCAGCAGTTGGGGGGGCCGAGCCAGCTACACCTTC	CASSWGGRASYTF
16	NA	TRBJ2-1	TRBV27	NA	TGTGCCAGCAGTTTTTCGGGACATGGAGGCTACAATGAGCAGTTCTTC	CASSFSGHGGYNEQFF
14	TRBD1	TRBJ2-5	TRBV6-5	once	TGTGCCAGCATCGGGACAGGGGTGCAAGAGACCCAGTACTTC	CASIGTGVQETQYF
16	TRBD1	TRBJ1-2	TRBV19	NA	TGTGCCAGTAGTATCCCCAGACAGGGACGAGGCTATGGCTACACCTTC	CASSIPRQGRGYGYTF
14	TRBD1	TRBJ2-3	TRBV27	NA	TGTGCCAGCAGTCCCCTCGACAGGGCAGATACGCAGTATTTT	CASSPLDRADTQYF
14	NA	TRBJ1-4	TRBV29-1	NA	TGCAGCGTTGGGGGCGGGGGCGGTGGTGAAAAACTGTTTTTT	CSVGGGGGGEKLFF
13	TRBD1	TRBJ1-1	TRBV9	few	TGTGCCAGCAGCGCCGACAGGGGAACTGAAGCTTTCTTT	CASSADRGTEAFF
16	TRBD1	TRBJ2-6	TRBV15	NA	TGTGCCACCAGCAAACAGGGGGGAAAGTTAGACAACGTCCTGACTTTC	CATSKQGGKLDNVLTF
16	NA	TRBJ1-5	TRBV10-1	NA	TGCGCCAGCAGTGAGTCGGGCAGGGCCGGATGTCAGCCCCAGCATTTT	CASSESGRAGCQPQHF
13	NA	TRBJ2-3	TRBV20-1	few	TGCAGTGCTAGTACGTCTAACACAGATACGCAGTATTTT	CSASTSNTDTQYF
15	TRBD2	TRBJ2-1	TRBV7-2	NA	TGTGCCAGCAGCCTACTAGCGGGAGGCTACAATGAGCAGTTCTTC	CASSLLAGGYNEQFF